One and the same sample provided the 20 T cell receptor beta chains below, sequenced in a study of OX40 agonist ivuxolimab in advanced cancers. The protocol was immunoSEQ multiplex PCR, while the TCRdb copy is restricted to in-frame clones and leaves out a portion. This sample yields 70,000 to 80,000 clones, of which 94% are seen a single time; 15% to 18% belongs to the top ten. Sequencing was performed on CD4+ or CD8+ T cells sorted from blood, taken in a trial of the OX40 agonist ivuxolimab. These receptors originate from an adult with an advanced solid tumor such as melanoma, head and neck, liver or kidney cancer.

The V call is TRBV28, the J call TRBJ1-5; 10 bases match TRBD1. The germline V gene has CDR1 MDHEN and CDR2 SYDVKM. The CDR3 runs to 17 residues. V lost 4 bases to trimming and J lost 0 bases; unmatched junction nucleotides: 6. CDR3 residues: CASSYPGTGVSNQPQHF. CDR3 sequence (DNA): TGTGCCAGCAGTTATCCCGGGACAGGGGTTAGCAATCAGCCCCAGCATTTT. The full variable domain, with the rest looked up from reference TRBV28 and TRBJ1-5, is DVKVTQSSRYLVKRTGEKVFLECVQDMDHENMFWYRQDPGLGLRLIYFSYDVKMKEKGDIPEGYSVSREKKERFSLILESASTNQTSMYLCASSYPGTGVSNQPQHFGDGTRLSIL.

This sequence joins TRBV11-2 and TRBJ2-2, with no clear D. This CDR3 contains 12 residues. The V end was cut by 0 bases, the J end by 6 bases, with 2 bases between. The V gene's germline CDR1 is SGHAT and CDR2 FQNNGV. The CDR3 coding sequence is TGTGCCAGCAGCTTAGATCCCGGGGAGCTGTTTTTT. Amino acid sequence: CASSLDPGELFF.

This sequence joins TRBV19 and TRBJ2-6; D is tentatively TRBD1 or TRBD2 (5 bases each). In germline, CDR1 is LNHDA, CDR2 SQIVND (reference sequence). The CDR3 is made up of 16 amino acids. V gave up 6 bases and J gave up 0 bases, with 12 bases separating them. The CDR3 DNA reads as TGTGCCAGTAGCGGCAGGGAGAGCTCTGGGGCCAACGTCCTGACTTTC. It encodes CASSGRESSGANVLTF.

The chain is built from TRBV6-6 and TRBJ2-7; the D is unclear. CDR1 is MNHNY and CDR2 is SVGAGI in the germline V gene (reference sequence). The length of the CDR3 is 13 residues. Trimming left V 4 bases short and J 3 bases short, with 10 bases between. CDR3 DNA: TGTGCCAGCAGTTCCGGCAGATACTACGAGCAGTACTTC. Translating gives CASSSGRYYEQYF.

The CDR3 here is CASSPGPSYNEQFF. DNA of the CDR3: TGTGCCAGCAGTCCGGGACCGAGCTACAATGAGCAGTTCTTC. This chain uses TRBV27 with TRBJ2-1; D possibly matches TRBD1 or TRBD2 (5 bases each). Germline V gene lookup returns CDR1 MNHEY and CDR2 SMNVEV (reference sequence). This CDR3 comprises 14 residues. V lost 5 bases and J 3 bases, leaving 11 bases between the germline ends.

The V gene is TRBV7-6, the J gene TRBJ2-7, with TRBD1 as a possible D gene (6 bases). Germline V gene sequence: CDR1 SGHVS, CDR2 FNYEAQ. Trimming cost V 5 bases and J 7 bases, with 15 bases left between them. This CDR3 has 13 residues. CDR3 region: CASSHGQSGEQYF. The DNA of the CDR3 is TGTGCCAGCAGCCACGGACAGTCGGGGGAGCAGTACTTC.

This clone was observed a single time. The chain uses TRBV28 and TRBJ1-2, with 7 bases fitting TRBD1. V trimming: 3 bases; J trimming: 1 base; junction bases outside the gene matches: 11. Germline loops: CDR1 MDHEN, CDR2 SYDVKM. CDR3 length: 17 residues. CDR3 bases: TGTGCCAGCAGTTTCCCCATCACCGGGACAGTTAACTATGGCTACACCTTC. It is translated as CASSFPITGTVNYGYTF.

The chain joins TRBV25-1 to TRBJ2-7; D remains unclear. The CDR3 runs to 14 residues. The germline CDR1 and CDR2 sequences are MGHDK and SYGVNS. V lost 1 base, J lost 0 bases, and 7 bases lay in between. The CDR3 spells CASSEFPDSYEQYF. DNA for the CDR3: TGTGCCAGCAGTGAATTCCCGGACTCCTACGAGCAGTACTTC.

The chain recombines TRBV4-3 with TRBJ2-5; D is perhaps TRBD2 (6 bases). The CDR3 covers 15 residues. The germline V gene encodes CDR1 LGHNA and CDR2 YSLEER. With 3 bases removed from V and 1 base from J, the gap between germline ends came to 12 bases. As DNA, the CDR3 is TGCGCCAGCAGCCACAGGGACGGGGGCCAAGAGACCCAGTACTTC. Amino acid sequence: CASSHRDGGQETQYF.

The rearrangement joins TRBV5-1 to TRBJ2-5, with D perhaps TRBD1 (6 bases). Trimming took 1 base from V and 1 from J, leaving 11 bases between them. This CDR3 has 15 residues. Germline lookup yields CDR1 SGHRS and CDR2 YFSETQ. CDR3 nucleotides: TGCGCCAGCAGCTTGTTGGGGGCCACCCAAGAGACCCAGTACTTC. It codes for CASSLLGATQETQYF.

The chain is built from TRBV27 and TRBJ2-3, with TRBD2 matching over 7 bases. CDR3 length: 16 amino acids. Germline loops: CDR1 MNHEY, CDR2 SMNVEV (reference sequence). V was pared by 5 bases and J by 2 bases, with 10 bases of the junction left unmatched. The CDR3 loop reads CASSPLPGGNTDTQYF. CDR3 in DNA: TGTGCCAGCAGTCCCCTTCCGGGAGGAAACACAGATACGCAGTATTTT.

The V and J genes are TRBV4-1 and TRBJ1-1, with a possible D match to TRBD1 (6 bases). CDR1 and CDR2 (germline): MGHRA, YSYEKL. The CDR3 runs 15 residues. With 2 bases removed from V and 9 bases from J, the gap between germline ends came to 19 bases. The CDR3 DNA is TGCGCCAGCAGCCAACGACAGGTCGAACTCGTGAAAGCTTTCTTT. Translated, it gives CASSQRQVELVKAFF.

The count of this clone is one. This chain links TRBV7-2 with TRBJ1-2; the match to TRBD1 covers 7 bases. The germline V gene encodes CDR1 SGHTA and CDR2 FQGNSA. CDR3 length: 15 amino acids. Losses at the gene ends were 5 bases for V and 5 bases for J; bases not matched to a gene: 11. The CDR3 loop reads CASSPRQGPSYGYTF. The CDR3, as DNA: TGTGCCAGCAGCCCTCGACAGGGCCCCTCTTATGGCTACACCTTC.

The chain employs TRBV7-2 and TRBJ2-6, with D perhaps matching TRBD2 (5 bases). Germline-derived CDR1 and CDR2 are SGHTA and FQGNSA. V was cut by 5 bases and J by 1 base, with 12 bases left in between. The CDR3 extends over 16 amino acids. The DNA of the CDR3 is TGTGCCAGCAGCCCAATTACGGGGTCTGGGGCCAACGTCCTGACTTTC. It translates to CASSPITGSGANVLTF.

The J gene is TRBJ2-5, the V gene TRBV15; the match to TRBD2 covers 16 bases. The CDR3 covers 17 residues. V shed 3 bases, J shed 5 bases, and the junction held 6 bases outside the gene matches. Per germline, CDR1 LNHNV and CDR2 YYDKDF (reference sequence). The CDR3 reads CATSSGTSGGARETQYF. In DNA, the CDR3 is TGTGCCACCAGCAGCGGGACTAGCGGGGGGGCCCGTGAGACCCAGTACTTC.

This clone was counted a few times. The rearrangement uses TRBV30 and TRBJ1-2; D ambiguous. CDR1 is GTSNPN, CDR2 SVGIG, per germline (reference sequence). The CDR3 length is 13 residues. V was shortened by 7 bases and J by 2 bases, with 14 bases between the two germline ends. Here the CDR3 reads CASTPEANYGYTF. The CDR3 DNA is TGTGCCTCGACCCCTGAGGCCAACTATGGCTACACCTTC.

This chain links TRBV7-8 with TRBJ2-5; D tentatively fits TRBD1 or TRBD2 (5 bases each). Looked up from germline, CDR1 is SGHVS and CDR2 is FQNEAQ. V lost 5 bases, J lost 6 bases, and 16 bases lay in between. The CDR3 spans 14 residues. The CDR3 loop reads CASSPEGSVKTQYF. The CDR3 DNA is TGTGCCAGCAGCCCCGAGGGGAGTGTGAAGACCCAGTACTTC.

The CDR3 DNA is TGTGCCAGCAGTTACTCGACCACTAACACCGGGGAGCTGTTTTTT. Translating it yields CASSYSTTNTGELFF. This chain joins TRBV6-5 and TRBJ2-2; no reliable D call. Germline V gives CDR1 MNHEY, CDR2 SVGAGI. Trimming left V 0 bases short and J 2 bases short, with 7 bases between. The CDR3 consists of 15 residues.

The chain is built from TRBV25-1 and TRBJ1-1; weak D call: TRBD1 (5 bases). There are 14 residues in the CDR3. V was cut by 3 bases and J by 0 bases, with 8 bases left in between. The germline V gene has CDR1 MGHDK and CDR2 SYGVNS. In nucleotides, the CDR3 is TGTGCCAGCAGTGAGGGACTCCTGAACACTGAAGCTTTCTTT. This encodes CASSEGLLNTEAFF.

The V gene is TRBV7-6, the J gene TRBJ2-1, with TRBD1 identical over 10 bases. The germline CDR1 and CDR2 sequences are SGHVS and FNYEAQ. J was trimmed by 7 bases and V by 5 bases; bases with no gene match: 5. The CDR3 covers 14 residues. CDR3 DNA sequence: TGTGCCAGCAGCCCACCGGGACAGGGGAATGAGCAGTTCTTC. This translates into CASSPPGQGNEQFF.